This TCR beta chain was profiled in a study of shared clonotypes between healthy human individuals. Notes on the study in general: Genetic and exposure-history diversity was limited by the small donor number.

Using immunoSEQ multiplex PCR, the repertoire was profiled, and TCRdb retains in-frame clones only, with some absent. The data show fewer than 2.5 million clones, with roughly 93% seen just once and approximately 0.36% held by the top ten. On this clone itself: Its antigen is currently unknown.

CDR1 is MDHEN and CDR2 is SYDVKM in the germline V gene. The CDR3 loop spans 10 amino acids. The germline V and J ends were trimmed by 5 bases and 6 bases, with 5 bases remaining between them. All donors were Caucasian adults living in Nashville, Tennessee. The rearrangement joins TRBV28 to TRBJ2-7; unclear D gene. Sequenced material: naive CD4+ T cells from PBMCs. The subset was: CD45RA+ positively selected. This TCR was sampled from a man between 18 and 35 years old in good health. Some clones in this sample may be carry-over from other donors' samples. The CDR3 DNA reads as TGTGCCAGCAGTCCCCCCGAGCAGTACTTC. Its translation is CASSPPEQYF. Full variable domain (outside the CDR3, taken from reference TRBV28 and TRBJ2-7): DVKVTQSSRYLVKRTGEKVFLECVQDMDHENMFWYRQDPGLGLRLIYFSYDVKMKEKGDIPEGYSVSREKKERFSLILESASTNQTSMYLCASSPPEQYFGPGTRLTVT.